Listed below are T cell receptor beta chains from one sample, sequenced in a study of blood T cells in healthy people across ages. TCRdb used MiXCR to reprocess the 5' RACE reads, holding one entry per CDR3 protein. The repertoire includes over 1,500,000 distinct CDR3 sequences, approximately 39% of them detected once, and around 23% sits in the top ten. Sequencing was performed on blood. These receptors all stem from a human donor in good health. Both conserved end residues are part of each CDR3. The order of the fields is CDR3 DNA, CDR3 protein, clone size, V gene, D gene, J gene. The D gene is left open where the match is weak. Size values are once, few and many counts, or a class for expanded clones, and some rows have none.

CDR3nt: TGTGCCAGCAGCTTGCGAGGTTACGGGACAAGAACCAACAATGAGCAGTTCTTC
CDR3aa: CASSLRGYGTRTNNEQFF
abundance: -
v_gene: TRBV5-6
d_gene: -
j_gene: TRBJ2-1

CDR3nt: TGTGCCAGCAGCCCGAGGGGACCCAGGAACACTGAAGCTTTCTTT
CDR3aa: CASSPRGPRNTEAFF
abundance: -
v_gene: TRBV7-9
d_gene: -
j_gene: TRBJ1-1

CDR3nt: TGCAGTGCTAGAGAGGGGGGGGGAGCTTTCTTT
CDR3aa: CSAREGGGAFF
abundance: -
v_gene: TRBV20-1
d_gene: -
j_gene: TRBJ1-1

CDR3nt: TGTGCCAGCAGTTACTCGGCGGGGTCCCACGAGCAGTACTTC
CDR3aa: CASSYSAGSHEQYF
abundance: -
v_gene: TRBV6-5
d_gene: -
j_gene: TRBJ2-7

CDR3nt: TGCGCCAGCAGCGCGACGTGGGGTGAGACCCAGTACTTC
CDR3aa: CASSATWGETQYF
abundance: few
v_gene: TRBV5-1
d_gene: -
j_gene: TRBJ2-5

CDR3nt: TGTGCCAGCAGTTACGATTATGAAGGCTACTTGGGCTACACCTTC
CDR3aa: CASSYDYEGYLGYTF
abundance: -
v_gene: TRBV6-6
d_gene: -
j_gene: TRBJ1-2

CDR3nt: TGTGCCAGCAGCTCGTACGGGGCCGGGACAGGGACGTATGGCTACACCTTC
CDR3aa: CASSSYGAGTGTYGYTF
abundance: -
v_gene: TRBV5-5
d_gene: TRBD1
j_gene: TRBJ1-2

CDR3nt: TGCAGTGCTCCAGCGGACGGGTCCTACGAGCAGTACTTC
CDR3aa: CSAPADGSYEQYF
abundance: -
v_gene: TRBV20-1
d_gene: -
j_gene: TRBJ2-7

CDR3nt: TGTGCCAGCAGCTTGGCCCTGGGGACCCTCTATGGCTACACCTTC
CDR3aa: CASSLALGTLYGYTF
abundance: many
v_gene: TRBV5-5
d_gene: -
j_gene: TRBJ1-2

CDR3nt: TGTGCCAGCAGTTACTGGGCCTTCCAAGAGACCCAGTACTTC
CDR3aa: CASSYWAFQETQYF
abundance: -
v_gene: TRBV6-5
d_gene: -
j_gene: TRBJ2-5

CDR3nt: TGCAGTGCTCCTTCGGGAGGGGGCGCGGGCAATCAGCCCCAGCATTTT
CDR3aa: CSAPSGGGAGNQPQHF
abundance: -
v_gene: TRBV20-1
d_gene: TRBD1
j_gene: TRBJ1-5

CDR3nt: TGTGCCAGCAGTGACCTCGGCAATCAGCCCCAGCATTTT
CDR3aa: CASSDLGNQPQHF
abundance: -
v_gene: TRBV6-1
d_gene: -
j_gene: TRBJ1-5

CDR3nt: TGCGCCAGCAGCCCACACGGGACGCTAACCGGGGAGCTGTTTTTT
CDR3aa: CASSPHGTLTGELFF
abundance: once
v_gene: TRBV5-1
d_gene: -
j_gene: TRBJ2-2

CDR3nt: TGTGCCAGCAGATTTATGGCCACACCATACTACGAGCAGTACTTC
CDR3aa: CASRFMATPYYEQYF
abundance: -
v_gene: TRBV7-2
d_gene: -
j_gene: TRBJ2-7

CDR3nt: TGTGCCAGCTCACCACCGGTACAGACGAGGACTGAAGCTTTCTTT
CDR3aa: CASSPPVQTRTEAFF
abundance: few
v_gene: TRBV18
d_gene: -
j_gene: TRBJ1-1

CDR3nt: TGTGCCAGCAGCTCCCAGGATGTGAGTGAAAAACTGTTTTTT
CDR3aa: CASSSQDVSEKLFF
abundance: few
v_gene: TRBV13
d_gene: -
j_gene: TRBJ1-4

CDR3nt: TGCAGTGCTAGACATCCCTTGAGGGCACAGTACGAGCAGTACTTC
CDR3aa: CSARHPLRAQYEQYF
abundance: -
v_gene: TRBV20-1
d_gene: -
j_gene: TRBJ2-7

CDR3nt: TGCAGTGCTAGAGACCCTTCCTCCACAGATACGCAGTATTTT
CDR3aa: CSARDPSSTDTQYF
abundance: few
v_gene: TRBV20-1
d_gene: -
j_gene: TRBJ2-3

CDR3nt: TGTGCCAGCAGGAGGGATTGGACAGGGGCTTCCTACGAGCAGTACTTC
CDR3aa: CASRRDWTGASYEQYF
abundance: once
v_gene: TRBV6-5
d_gene: TRBD1
j_gene: TRBJ2-7

CDR3nt: TGCGCCAGCAGCGGGACAGGCGGCCACTATGGCTACACCTTC
CDR3aa: CASSGTGGHYGYTF
abundance: -
v_gene: TRBV5-1
d_gene: TRBD1
j_gene: TRBJ1-2

CDR3nt: TGTGCCAGCTCACCAAGACAGGCTAATGAAAAACTGTTTTTT
CDR3aa: CASSPRQANEKLFF
abundance: -
v_gene: TRBV18
d_gene: -
j_gene: TRBJ1-4

CDR3nt: TGCAGTGCAGACAGGGGTGCTAATGAAAAACTGTTTTTT
CDR3aa: CSADRGANEKLFF
abundance: -
v_gene: TRBV20-1
d_gene: TRBD1
j_gene: TRBJ1-4

CDR3nt: TGTGCTAGTGGTCGTACAGGCTCCTACAATGAGCAGTTCTTC
CDR3aa: CASGRTGSYNEQFF
abundance: few
v_gene: TRBV12-5
d_gene: -
j_gene: TRBJ2-1

CDR3nt: TGTGCCAGCAGCTTAAGCAGGGTGATGCATTTT
CDR3aa: CASSLSRVMHF
abundance: few
v_gene: TRBV7-8
d_gene: -
j_gene: TRBJ1-5

CDR3nt: TGTGCCAGCAGTTATAAGCTCAAGCAAATATACAATGAGCAGTTCTTC
CDR3aa: CASSYKLKQIYNEQFF
abundance: -
v_gene: TRBV6-2/TRBV6-3
d_gene: -
j_gene: TRBJ2-1

CDR3nt: TGTGCCAGCAGGCTGGACAAGGGCGGACACAATGAGCAGTTCTTC
CDR3aa: CASRLDKGGHNEQFF
abundance: -
v_gene: TRBV6-1
d_gene: -
j_gene: TRBJ2-1

CDR3nt: TGTGCCAGCAGCTTGGGTGGGACTAGCGCAAGGGAGCAGTTCTTC
CDR3aa: CASSLGGTSAREQFF
abundance: -
v_gene: TRBV5-6
d_gene: TRBD2
j_gene: TRBJ2-1

CDR3nt: TGTGCCACCAGTGACCCGATCGGAGGGGGAGAGACCCAGTACTTC
CDR3aa: CATSDPIGGGETQYF
abundance: -
v_gene: TRBV24-1
d_gene: -
j_gene: TRBJ2-5

CDR3nt: TGCAGCGCCGGGCGGCAGTTTGGCGGGGAGCTGTTTTTT
CDR3aa: CSAGRQFGGELFF
abundance: few
v_gene: TRBV29-1
d_gene: -
j_gene: TRBJ2-2

CDR3nt: TGCGCCAGCAGCCAAGTTGGGGCCGATGAGCAGTTCTTC
CDR3aa: CASSQVGADEQFF
abundance: few
v_gene: TRBV4-1
d_gene: -
j_gene: TRBJ2-1

CDR3nt: TGTGCCAGCAGTTACGGGACAGGGATAAATCAGCCCCAGCATTTT
CDR3aa: CASSYGTGINQPQHF
abundance: -
v_gene: TRBV6-5
d_gene: TRBD1
j_gene: TRBJ1-5

CDR3nt: TGCAGTGCTAGACCAGGACAGGGAAGCTACGAGCTGTACTTC
CDR3aa: CSARPGQGSYELYF
abundance: -
v_gene: TRBV20-1
d_gene: TRBD1
j_gene: TRBJ2-7

CDR3nt: TGTGCCAGCAGTTACTCACCGGCAGCCAACTATGGCTACACCTTC
CDR3aa: CASSYSPAANYGYTF
abundance: few
v_gene: TRBV6-2/TRBV6-3
d_gene: -
j_gene: TRBJ1-2

CDR3nt: TGCGCCAGCAGCTTGGAGGGCAGAGACACTGAAGCTTTCTTT
CDR3aa: CASSLEGRDTEAFF
abundance: many
v_gene: TRBV5-1
d_gene: -
j_gene: TRBJ1-1

CDR3nt: TGCAGCGTTGAAAGTTCGGTTGAGGTGCAAGAGACCCAGTACTTC
CDR3aa: CSVESSVEVQETQYF
abundance: -
v_gene: TRBV29-1
d_gene: -
j_gene: TRBJ2-5

CDR3nt: TGCGCCAGCAGCCAAGATCTGGTTAGGACAGGCGCAGGCTATGTCTACGAGCAGTACTTC
CDR3aa: CASSQDLVRTGAGYVYEQYF
abundance: -
v_gene: TRBV4-3
d_gene: TRBD1
j_gene: TRBJ2-7

CDR3nt: TGCGCCAGCAGCCAAGGATGGGGACAGGGTTGGGATGAGCAGTTCTTC
CDR3aa: CASSQGWGQGWDEQFF
abundance: -
v_gene: TRBV4-3
d_gene: TRBD1
j_gene: TRBJ2-1

CDR3nt: TGCAGTGCTAGAGTCGGGACCCTGACTAGCGGGTCCGACTCCTCCTACAATGAGCAGTTCTTC
CDR3aa: CSARVGTLTSGSDSSYNEQFF
abundance: -
v_gene: TRBV20-1
d_gene: TRBD2
j_gene: TRBJ2-1

CDR3nt: TGCAGTGCCCCTAATCCTAGCGGGGGGGACTCCTACGAGCAGTACTTC
CDR3aa: CSAPNPSGGDSYEQYF
abundance: -
v_gene: TRBV20-1
d_gene: TRBD2
j_gene: TRBJ2-7

CDR3nt: TGTGCCAGCAGCCTGGGGGACGCCTACACAGATACGCAGTATTTT
CDR3aa: CASSLGDAYTDTQYF
abundance: -
v_gene: TRBV6-5
d_gene: -
j_gene: TRBJ2-3

CDR3nt: TGTGCCAGCAGTTACGCGAGTGGTTTAGCGGGGGAAGAGACCCAGTACTTC
CDR3aa: CASSYASGLAGEETQYF
abundance: -
v_gene: TRBV6-5
d_gene: TRBD2
j_gene: TRBJ2-5

CDR3nt: TGTGCCAGCAGCCAGCAGGGATACAGTCAGTACTTC
CDR3aa: CASSQQGYSQYF
abundance: few
v_gene: TRBV14
d_gene: -
j_gene: TRBJ2-4

CDR3nt: TGTGCCAGCAGTGAAATCGTGGGGAGCACCATATATTTT
CDR3aa: CASSEIVGSTIYF
abundance: -
v_gene: TRBV2
d_gene: -
j_gene: TRBJ1-3

CDR3nt: TGTGCCAGCAGTTACACGGGACAGGGATTTTATCAGCCCCAGCATTTT
CDR3aa: CASSYTGQGFYQPQHF
abundance: -
v_gene: TRBV6-2/TRBV6-3
d_gene: TRBD1
j_gene: TRBJ1-5

CDR3nt: TGTGCCAGCAGCTCCCAGGTGAGACAGAGGGAGCAGTACTTC
CDR3aa: CASSSQVRQREQYF
abundance: -
v_gene: TRBV7-2
d_gene: -
j_gene: TRBJ2-7

CDR3nt: TGTGCCATCAGGGGGACAGATTATTCACCCCTCCACTTT
CDR3aa: CAIRGTDYSPLHF
abundance: few
v_gene: TRBV10-3
d_gene: TRBD1
j_gene: TRBJ1-6